These 10 T cell receptor beta chains were all obtained from the same sample, sequenced in a study of chemoradiotherapy in HPV16-positive cancers. Clones were read by immunoSEQ multiplex PCR, and TCRdb kept only the in-frame ones, dropping some. The sample lists 20,000 to 30,000 clones; roughly 95% were seen once. This specimen was acquired from a patient who underwent chemoradiotherapy. These receptors all come from a human donor with HPV-associated anogenital cancer.

This clone appeared once. The genes are TRBV7-9 and TRBJ2-5, with 8 bases lining up with TRBD2. This CDR3 has 16 residues. Looked up from germline, CDR1 is SEHNR and CDR2 is FQNEAQ (reference sequence). J gave up 5 bases and V 2 bases, and 10 bases lay outside the gene matches. In nucleotides, the CDR3 is TGTGCCAGCAGCTTAAATCCGGGAGGGCCGAAGGAGACCCAGTACTTC. Protein: CASSLNPGGPKETQYF.

The chain carries TRBV5-1 and TRBJ1-1; D is unresolved. Germline-derived CDR1 and CDR2 are SGHRS and YFSETQ. V was clipped by 2 bases and J by 4 bases, with 6 bases between them. This CDR3 is built from 12 residues. The DNA of the CDR3 is TGCGCCAGCAGCTTTGAGGGCACTGAAGCTTTCTTT. Its protein product is CASSFEGTEAFF.

The chain combines TRBV5-1 with TRBJ2-1, with 9 bases lining up with TRBD2. This CDR3 region has 16 residues. Germline V gene lookup returns CDR1 SGHRS and CDR2 YFSETQ. The J segment lost 7 bases and the V segment lost 1 base, leaving 9 bases of the junction unmatched. CDR3 protein: CASSLISSGVSNEQFF. CDR3 in DNA: TGCGCCAGCAGCTTGATATCTAGCGGGGTATCAAATGAGCAGTTCTTC. The variable domain in full, with the rest retrieved from reference TRBV5-1 and TRBJ2-1, is KAGVTQTPRYLIKTRGQQVTLSCSPISGHRSVSWYQQTPGQGLQFLFEYFSETQRNKGNFPGRFSGRQFSNSRSEMNVSTLELGDSALYLCASSLISSGVSNEQFFGPGTRLTVL.

The chain uses TRBV18 and TRBJ1-1, with D unclear. CDR1 and CDR2 (germline): KGHSH, LQKENI. Trimming took off 2 bases at V and 2 bases at J, with 12 bases between the two ends. The CDR3 is 15 amino acids. CDR3 DNA sequence: TGTGCCAGCTCACCAGCCGGGGTACTAAACACTGAAGCTTTCTTT. Translated: CASSPAGVLNTEAFF.

This clone appeared a single time. The rearrangement links TRBV6-1 to TRBJ1-5, with TRBD1 matching 8 bases. This CDR3 has 14 amino acids. Per germline, CDR1 MNHNS and CDR2 SASEGT. V shed 6 bases, J shed 2 bases, and the junction held 3 bases outside the gene matches. The CDR3: CASSGQGGNQPQHF. As DNA, the CDR3 is TGTGCCAGCAGCGGACAGGGAGGCAATCAGCCCCAGCATTTT.

This clone was counted a few times. The chain is built from TRBV2 and TRBJ1-5; maybe TRBD1 (6 bases). V was clipped by 2 bases and J by 6 bases, with 11 bases between them. CDR3 length: 14 amino acids. Germline CDR1 SNHLY, CDR2 FYNNEI. The CDR3 sequence is CASSEWGAGQPQHF. The CDR3 nucleotides are TGTGCCAGCAGTGAATGGGGGGCCGGTCAGCCCCAGCATTTT.

The CDR3 DNA is TGTGCCAGCAGCTTAGCGGGGATAGATGGCTACACCTTC. It translates to CASSLAGIDGYTF. The chain carries TRBV7-2 and TRBJ1-2; D is ambiguous. The CDR3 covers 13 residues. Between the trimmed V and J ends, which lost 0 bases and 6 bases, there was a span of 8 bases. Germline loops: CDR1 SGHTA, CDR2 FQGNSA.

The gene calls are TRBV5-1 and TRBJ2-1, with 12 bases matching TRBD2. Germline CDR1 SGHRS, CDR2 YFSETQ. Trimming at V came to 3 bases and at J to 6 bases, leaving 7 bases not matched to a gene. CDR3 length equals 16 residues. The CDR3 coding sequence is TGCGCCAGCAGCTGGATGACTAGCGGGAGTCTCAATGAGCAGTTCTTC. Protein: CASSWMTSGSLNEQFF.

J is TRBJ2-1 and V is TRBV29-1; D is unclear. The ends were cut back, 7 bases at V and 8 bases at J, with 15 bases in the middle. The CDR3 is 12 residues long. The germline CDR1 and CDR2 sequences are SQVTM and ANQGSEA. The CDR3 coding sequence is TGCAGCGCCCGCGCCGGGTGGGATGAGCAGTTCTTC. This translates into CSARAGWDEQFF.

The chain is built from TRBV28 and TRBJ2-5; D is uncertain. The V end lost 4 bases, the J end lost 1 base, and 10 bases lay between the germline ends. This CDR3 is 14 amino acids long. The V gene's germline CDR1 is MDHEN and CDR2 SYDVKM. CDR3 coding DNA: TGTGCCAGCAGTTCCGGGCCGATCCAAGAGACCCAGTACTTC. Translating it yields CASSSGPIQETQYF.